This TCR beta chain was recorded in a study of cytomegalovirus exposure and HLA in healthy donors. As concerns this clone: The antigen is unknown.

Primers for the PCR totalled 60 Vbeta and 13 Jbeta. Method: immunoSEQ multiplex PCR; TCRdb's copy keeps in-frame clones and lacks some. The sample table includes 130,000 or so clones. General observations from the study: In a later analysis, at a false discovery rate of 0.05, 15,000 to 20,000 TCR beta sequences matched HLA alleles. Researchers counted 150 to 200 TCR beta chains as cytomegalovirus-associated.

Sequenced sample: PBMCs. The sequence derives from a woman in her thirties or forties in good health and CMV-seronegative.

In nucleotides, the CDR3 is TGTGCCAGCAGCTTGACAGGGGCCCCCTACGAGCAGTACTTC. As protein: CASSLTGAPYEQYF. V usage is TRBV5-4 and J usage is TRBJ2-7, with 7 bases that match TRBD1. The germline CDR1 and CDR2 sequences are SGHNT and YYREEE (reference sequence). This CDR3 region has 14 residues. Trimming cost V 1 base and J 2 bases; bases outside gene matches: 3.